The present T cell receptor (beta chain) was sequenced within a study of T-cell memory formation after mild COVID-19. Study context: TCR clusters were mostly donor specific. Study-level results: Most CD4+ clones that shrank were in CM and EM, while CD8+ ones turned up in EMRA.

This CDR3 contains 15 residues. The V gene lost 2 bases and the J gene lost 6 bases, with 13 bases spanning the gap. Turning to this clonotype: Its specificity is not known.

TCRdb passed the 5' RACE reads through MiXCR, listing each CDR3 protein once. The sample has around 200,000 distinct CDR3 sequences; roughly 27% are singletons. Sequenced input: PBMCs or a T cell subset sorted from them (not recorded which). The clonotype originates from an adult woman who had mild COVID-19 (a few samples of this study predate the infection). Cell type and time point are not known. The chain couples TRBV12-3 or TRBV12-4 to TRBJ1-4, with a tentative D call TRBD1 (5 bases). The CDR3 sequence: CASSLWGDIDEKLFF. The CDR3 coding sequence is TGTGCCAGCAGTTTATGGGGGGATATCGATGAAAAACTGTTTTTT.